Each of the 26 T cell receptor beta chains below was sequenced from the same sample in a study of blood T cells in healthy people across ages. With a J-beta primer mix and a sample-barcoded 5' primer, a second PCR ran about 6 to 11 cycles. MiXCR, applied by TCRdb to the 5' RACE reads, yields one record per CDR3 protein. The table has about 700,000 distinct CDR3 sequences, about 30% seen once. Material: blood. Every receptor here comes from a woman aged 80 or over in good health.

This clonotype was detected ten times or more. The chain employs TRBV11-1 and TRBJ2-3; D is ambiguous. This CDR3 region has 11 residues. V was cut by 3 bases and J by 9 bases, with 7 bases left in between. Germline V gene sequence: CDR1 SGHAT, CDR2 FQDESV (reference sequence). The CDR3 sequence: CASSFQSTQYF. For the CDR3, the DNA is TGTGCCAGCAGCTTCCAGTCGACGCAGTATTTT.

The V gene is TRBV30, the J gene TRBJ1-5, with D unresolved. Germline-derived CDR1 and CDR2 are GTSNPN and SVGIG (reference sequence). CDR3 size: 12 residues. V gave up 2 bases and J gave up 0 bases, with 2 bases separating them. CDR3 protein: CAWSYSNQPQHF. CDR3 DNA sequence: TGTGCCTGGAGTTATAGCAATCAGCCCCAGCATTTT.

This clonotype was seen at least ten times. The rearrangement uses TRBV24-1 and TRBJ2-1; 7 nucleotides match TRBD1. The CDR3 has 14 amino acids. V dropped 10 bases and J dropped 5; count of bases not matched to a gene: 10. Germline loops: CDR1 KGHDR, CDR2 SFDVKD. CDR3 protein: CATQPAGGNNEQFF. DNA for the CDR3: TGTGCCACTCAGCCCGCAGGGGGAAACAATGAGCAGTTCTTC.

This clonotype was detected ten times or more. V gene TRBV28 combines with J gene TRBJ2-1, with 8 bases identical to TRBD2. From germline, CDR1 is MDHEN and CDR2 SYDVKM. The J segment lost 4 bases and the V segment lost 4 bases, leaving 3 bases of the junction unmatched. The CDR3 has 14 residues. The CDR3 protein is CASSSGGEYNEQFF. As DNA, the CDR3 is TGTGCCAGCAGTTCCGGGGGGGAGTACAATGAGCAGTTCTTC.

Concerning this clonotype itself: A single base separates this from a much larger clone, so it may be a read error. The CDR3 reads CSARERGQGLQPQHF. DNA for the CDR3: TGCAGTGCTAGAGAGCGGGGACAGGGGCTACAGCCCCAGCATTTT. This chain joins TRBV20-1 and TRBJ1-5; the match to TRBD1 covers 10 bases. Per germline, CDR1 DFQATT and CDR2 SNEGSKA (reference sequence). This CDR3 has 15 amino acids. V lost 0 bases, J lost 7 bases, and 6 bases stayed unmatched.

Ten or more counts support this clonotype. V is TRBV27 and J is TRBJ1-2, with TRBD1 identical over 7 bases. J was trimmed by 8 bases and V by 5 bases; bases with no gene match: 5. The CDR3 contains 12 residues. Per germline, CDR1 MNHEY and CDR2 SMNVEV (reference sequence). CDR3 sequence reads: CASSIPGGGYTF. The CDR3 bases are TGTGCCAGCAGTATCCCAGGGGGAGGCTACACCTTC.

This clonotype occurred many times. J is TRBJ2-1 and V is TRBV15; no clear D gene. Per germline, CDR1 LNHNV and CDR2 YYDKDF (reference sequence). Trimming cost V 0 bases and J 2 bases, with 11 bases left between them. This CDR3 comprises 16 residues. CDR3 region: CATSRDIIGTYNEQFF. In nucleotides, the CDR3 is TGTGCCACCAGCAGAGATATAATCGGAACCTACAATGAGCAGTTCTTC.

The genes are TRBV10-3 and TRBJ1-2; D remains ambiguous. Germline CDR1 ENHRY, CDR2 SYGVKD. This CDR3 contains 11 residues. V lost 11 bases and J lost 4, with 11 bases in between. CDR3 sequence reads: CAPQDVYGYTF. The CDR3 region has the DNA TGTGCCCCACAAGACGTCTATGGCTACACCTTC.

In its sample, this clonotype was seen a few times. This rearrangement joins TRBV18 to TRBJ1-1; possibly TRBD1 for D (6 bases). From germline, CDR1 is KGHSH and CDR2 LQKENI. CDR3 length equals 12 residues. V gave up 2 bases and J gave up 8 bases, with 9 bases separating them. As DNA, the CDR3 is TGTGCCAGCTCACCAGACAGGTACGAAGCTTTCTTT. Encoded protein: CASSPDRYEAFF.

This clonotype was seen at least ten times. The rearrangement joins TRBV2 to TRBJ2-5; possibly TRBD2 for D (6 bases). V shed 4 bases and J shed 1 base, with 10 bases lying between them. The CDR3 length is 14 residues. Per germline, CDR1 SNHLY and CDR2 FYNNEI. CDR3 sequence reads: CASSVGTLQETQYF. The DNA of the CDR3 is TGTGCCAGCAGTGTGGGGACTCTCCAAGAGACCCAGTACTTC.

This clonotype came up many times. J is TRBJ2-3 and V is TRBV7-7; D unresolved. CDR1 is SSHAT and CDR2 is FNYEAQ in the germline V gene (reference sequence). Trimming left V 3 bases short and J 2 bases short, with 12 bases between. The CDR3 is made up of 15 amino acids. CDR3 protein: CASSLSSVYTDTQYF. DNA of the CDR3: TGTGCCAGCAGCTTGTCGTCCGTTTACACAGATACGCAGTATTTT.

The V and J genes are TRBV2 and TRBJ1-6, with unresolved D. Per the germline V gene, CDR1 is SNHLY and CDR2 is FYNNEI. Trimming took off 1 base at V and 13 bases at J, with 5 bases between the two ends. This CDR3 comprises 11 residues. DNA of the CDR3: TGTGCCAGCAGTGAAGTCTCTCCCCTCCACTTT. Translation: CASSEVSPLHF.

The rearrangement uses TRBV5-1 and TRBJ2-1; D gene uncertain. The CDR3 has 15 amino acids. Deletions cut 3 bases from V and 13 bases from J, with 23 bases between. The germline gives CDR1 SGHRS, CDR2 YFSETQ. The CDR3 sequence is CASSWASSTVETQFF. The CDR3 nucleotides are TGCGCCAGCAGCTGGGCCTCCAGTACGGTGGAGACCCAGTTCTTC.

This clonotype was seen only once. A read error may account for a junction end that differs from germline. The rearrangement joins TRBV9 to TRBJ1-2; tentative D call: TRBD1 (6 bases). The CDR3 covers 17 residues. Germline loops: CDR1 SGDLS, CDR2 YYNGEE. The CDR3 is CVSSVGAGAIANYGYTF. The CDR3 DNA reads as TGTGTCAGCAGCGTAGGGGCAGGGGCCATAGCTAACTATGGCTACACCTTC.

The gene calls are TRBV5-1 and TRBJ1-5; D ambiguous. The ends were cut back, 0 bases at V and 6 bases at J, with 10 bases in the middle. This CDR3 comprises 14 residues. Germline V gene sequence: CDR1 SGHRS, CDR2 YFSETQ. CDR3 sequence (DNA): TGCGCCAGCAGCTTGGATATCGGGTCTCAGCCCCAGCATTTT. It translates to CASSLDIGSQPQHF.

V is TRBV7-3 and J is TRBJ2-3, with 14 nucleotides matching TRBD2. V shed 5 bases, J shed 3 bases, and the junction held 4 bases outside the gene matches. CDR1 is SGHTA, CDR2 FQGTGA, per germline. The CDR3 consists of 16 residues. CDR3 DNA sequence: TGTGCCAGCAGCGCGACTAGCGGGGGGGTAACAGATACGCAGTATTTT. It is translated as CASSATSGGVTDTQYF.

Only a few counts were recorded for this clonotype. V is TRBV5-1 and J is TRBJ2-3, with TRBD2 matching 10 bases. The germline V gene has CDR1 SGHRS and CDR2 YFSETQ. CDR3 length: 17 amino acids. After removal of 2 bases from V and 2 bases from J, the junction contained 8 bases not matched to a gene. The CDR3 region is CASSLSLAGEYTDTQYF. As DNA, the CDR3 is TGCGCCAGCAGCTTAAGTCTAGCGGGGGAGTACACAGATACGCAGTATTTT.

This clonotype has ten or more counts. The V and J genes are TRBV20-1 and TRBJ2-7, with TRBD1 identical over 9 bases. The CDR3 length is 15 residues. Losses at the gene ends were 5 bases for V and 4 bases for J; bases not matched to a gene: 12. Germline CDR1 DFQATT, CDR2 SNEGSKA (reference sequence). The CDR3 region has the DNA TGCAGTGCTGGGGGGGGGACAGGGCTGGGATACGAGCAGTACTTC. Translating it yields CSAGGGTGLGYEQYF.

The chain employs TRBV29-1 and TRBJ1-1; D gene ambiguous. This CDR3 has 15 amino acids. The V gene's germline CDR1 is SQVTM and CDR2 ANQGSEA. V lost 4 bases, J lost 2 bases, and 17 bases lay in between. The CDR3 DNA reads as TGCAGCGTTGTGAGTATGGGGAGGGTAAACACTGAAGCTTTCTTT. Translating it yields CSVVSMGRVNTEAFF.

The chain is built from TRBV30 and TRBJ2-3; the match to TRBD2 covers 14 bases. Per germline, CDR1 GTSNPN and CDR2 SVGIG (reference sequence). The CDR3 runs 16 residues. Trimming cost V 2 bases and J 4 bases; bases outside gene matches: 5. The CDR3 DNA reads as TGTGCCTGGAGTTTAGGACTAGCGGGAGGAGCAGATACGCAGTATTTT. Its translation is CAWSLGLAGGADTQYF.

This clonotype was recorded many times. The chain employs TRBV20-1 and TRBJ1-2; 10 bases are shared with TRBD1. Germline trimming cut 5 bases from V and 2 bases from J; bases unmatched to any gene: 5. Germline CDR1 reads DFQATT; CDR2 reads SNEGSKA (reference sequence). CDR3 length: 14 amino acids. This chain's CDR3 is CSAGPGQGNYGYTF. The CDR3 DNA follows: TGCAGTGCTGGCCCGGGACAGGGGAACTATGGCTACACCTTC.

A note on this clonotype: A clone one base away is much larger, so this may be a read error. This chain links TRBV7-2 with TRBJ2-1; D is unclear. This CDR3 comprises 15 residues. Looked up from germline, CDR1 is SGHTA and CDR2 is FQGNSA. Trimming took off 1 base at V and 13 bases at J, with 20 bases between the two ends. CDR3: CASSLVGQFQETQFF. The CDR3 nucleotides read TGTGCCAGCAGCTTAGTAGGGCAGTTCCAAGAGACCCAGTTCTTC.

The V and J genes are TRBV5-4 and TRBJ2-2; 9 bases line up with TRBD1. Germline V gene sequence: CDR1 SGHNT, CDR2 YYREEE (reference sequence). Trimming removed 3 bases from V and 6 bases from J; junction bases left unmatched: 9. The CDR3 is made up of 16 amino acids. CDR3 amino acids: CASSSLDRGFSGELFF. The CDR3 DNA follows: TGTGCCAGCAGCTCCCTCGACAGGGGGTTTTCCGGGGAGCTGTTTTTT.

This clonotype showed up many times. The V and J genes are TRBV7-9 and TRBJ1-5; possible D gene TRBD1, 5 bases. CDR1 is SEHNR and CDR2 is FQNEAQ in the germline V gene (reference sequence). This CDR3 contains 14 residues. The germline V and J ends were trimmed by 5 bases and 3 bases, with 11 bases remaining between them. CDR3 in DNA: TGTGCCAGCAGCCCGGGGGAGGCCAATCAGCCCCAGCATTTT. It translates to CASSPGEANQPQHF.

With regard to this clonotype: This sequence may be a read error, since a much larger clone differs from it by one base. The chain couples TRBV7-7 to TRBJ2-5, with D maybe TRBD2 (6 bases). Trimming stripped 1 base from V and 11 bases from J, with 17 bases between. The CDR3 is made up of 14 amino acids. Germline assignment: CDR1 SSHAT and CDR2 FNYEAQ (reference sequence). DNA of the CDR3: TGTGCCAGCAGCTTAGTGGGGACTGCCAATGAGCAGTACTTC. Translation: CASSLVGTANEQYF.

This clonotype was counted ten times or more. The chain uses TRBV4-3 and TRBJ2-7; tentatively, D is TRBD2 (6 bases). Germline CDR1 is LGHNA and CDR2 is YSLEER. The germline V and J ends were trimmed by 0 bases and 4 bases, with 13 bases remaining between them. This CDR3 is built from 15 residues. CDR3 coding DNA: TGCGCCAGCAGCCAAGATCGGGTCGGGGGATACGAGCAGTACTTC. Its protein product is CASSQDRVGGYEQYF.